Each of the 17 T cell receptor beta chains below was sequenced from the same sample in a study of T cell responses to AZD1222 COVID-19 vaccine. TCRdb's copy holds only in-frame clones and misses some; the assay was immunoSEQ multiplex PCR. Here the sample spans around 89,000 clones, 75% to 90% being singletons. This specimen was peripheral blood, taken 28 days after the second AZD1222 dose. The receptors originated from an adult who received the AZD1222 COVID-19 vaccine.

The chain has TRBV5-4 and TRBJ2-7; D gene uncertain. Per the germline V gene, CDR1 is SGHNT and CDR2 is YYREEE (reference sequence). V was pared by 2 bases and J by 4 bases, with 4 bases between. This CDR3 has 11 residues. Here the CDR3 reads CASSLGYEQYF. CDR3 bases: TGTGCCAGCAGCTTAGGATACGAGCAGTACTTC.

This clone was found a few times. The V and J genes are TRBV10-3 and TRBJ1-1, with D maybe TRBD1 (6 bases). With 5 bases removed from V and 7 bases from J, the gap between germline ends came to 11 bases. The CDR3 is 12 residues long. Germline-derived CDR1 and CDR2 are ENHRY and SYGVKD. The CDR3 here is CAISTGWGEAFF. Here the CDR3 DNA reads TGTGCCATCAGTACAGGGTGGGGTGAAGCTTTCTTT.

Concerning this clone itself: At the DNA level, this CDR3 is encoded by other sequences in the same sample as well. The genes are TRBV7-9 and TRBJ1-5; maybe TRBD1 (6 bases). Trimming shortened V by 1 base and J by 6 bases, and 10 bases separated the two germline ends. Germline CDR1 SEHNR, CDR2 FQNEAQ (reference sequence). The CDR3 covers 14 residues. CDR3 in DNA: TGTGCCAGCAGCTTAGACAGGGACCCTCAGCCCCAGCATTTT. It specifies CASSLDRDPQPQHF.

This clone occurred a few times. The chain joins TRBV7-8 to TRBJ2-7, with D perhaps matching TRBD1 (6 bases). Germline CDR1 and CDR2: SGHVS and FQNEAQ. Trimming pared 5 bases from V and 1 base from J, leaving 12 bases between. The CDR3 length is 14 residues. The CDR3 reads CASSPDRWSYEQYF. Written as DNA, the CDR3 is TGTGCCAGCAGCCCAGACAGGTGGTCCTACGAGCAGTACTTC. The whole variable domain, remainder taken from reference TRBV7-8 and TRBJ2-7, is GAGVSQSPRYKVAKRGQDVALRCDPISGHVSLFWYQQALGQGPEFLTYFQNEAQLDKSGLPSDRFFAERPEGSVSTLKIQRTQQEDSAVYLCASSPDRWSYEQYFGPGTRLTVT.

V gene TRBV7-6 combines with J gene TRBJ2-2, with D perhaps matching TRBD2 (7 bases). V lost 5 bases, J lost 0 bases, and 16 bases lay in between. The CDR3 sequence is 17 residues long. In germline, CDR1 is SGHVS, CDR2 FNYEAQ. This CDR3 is CASSPIGGVTNTGELFF. CDR3 DNA sequence: TGTGCCAGCAGCCCTATAGGGGGGGTTACGAACACCGGGGAGCTGTTTTTT.

The chain employs TRBV9 and TRBJ2-7, with 10 bases aligning to TRBD2. CDR1 is SGDLS, CDR2 YYNGEE, per germline. V lost 2 bases, J lost 0 bases, and 5 bases stayed unmatched. The CDR3 runs to 16 residues. The chain's CDR3 is CASSVGAGGSSYEQYF. Here the CDR3 DNA reads TGTGCCAGCAGCGTTGGAGCGGGGGGGAGCTCCTACGAGCAGTACTTC.

The rearrangement uses TRBV7-6 and TRBJ2-2; TRBD2 is a possible D gene (5 bases). Looked up from germline, CDR1 is SGHVS and CDR2 is FNYEAQ. The V and J ends lost 3 bases and 0 bases respectively, with 14 bases between them. The CDR3 covers 17 residues. The CDR3 loop reads CASSFPLGEANTGELFF. CDR3 bases: TGTGCCAGCAGCTTTCCTCTGGGAGAGGCGAACACCGGGGAGCTGTTTTTT.

This clone was counted a few times. The chain links TRBV5-1 to TRBJ1-6; D is possibly TRBD1 (5 bases). The CDR3 has 15 amino acids. Germline V gene data show CDR1 as SGHRS and CDR2 as YFSETQ. V was cut by 4 bases and J by 8 bases, with 16 bases left in between. In nucleotides, the CDR3 is TGCGCCAGCAGCCGAACCCTCAGGGAAGATTCACCCCTCCACTTT. It is translated as CASSRTLREDSPLHF.

J is TRBJ2-3 and V is TRBV7-2; perhaps D is TRBD1 or TRBD2 (5 bases each). Germline V CDR1 and CDR2: SGHTA, FQGNSA. The CDR3 length is 16 residues. Between the trimmed V and J ends, which lost 5 bases and 6 bases, there was a span of 21 bases. CDR3 bases: TGTGCCAGCAGCCGGACGGGGACCCAAGGGATGGATACGCAGTATTTT. This translates into CASSRTGTQGMDTQYF.

V gene TRBV18 combines with J gene TRBJ1-2; 11 bases are shared with TRBD1. J gave up 8 bases and V 6 bases, and 2 bases lay outside the gene matches. The CDR3 runs to 12 residues. Germline lookup yields CDR1 KGHSH and CDR2 LQKENI. The CDR3 region has the DNA TGTGCCAGCTCGGACAGGGGGCGCGGCTACACCTTC. This translates into CASSDRGRGYTF.

This rearrangement joins TRBV29-1 to TRBJ1-1; D unresolved. Trimming left V 6 bases short and J 1 base short, with 6 bases between. CDR1 SQVTM and CDR2 ANQGSEA come from the germline V gene. The CDR3 is 11 residues long. The chain's CDR3 is CSVTKNTEAFF. In DNA form, the CDR3 reads TGCAGCGTAACGAAGAACACTGAAGCTTTCTTT.

This rearrangement joins TRBV5-1 to TRBJ2-6; D unresolved. V lost 1 base, J lost 0 bases, and 2 bases lay in between. From germline, CDR1 is SGHRS and CDR2 YFSETQ. The CDR3 totals 14 residues. CDR3 DNA sequence: TGCGCCAGCAGCTTGAGCTCTGGGGCCAACGTCCTGACTTTC. Translated: CASSLSSGANVLTF.

The chain carries TRBV7-9 and TRBJ1-1; tentatively, D is TRBD1 (5 bases). V lost 3 bases, J lost 0 bases, and 17 bases lay in between. This CDR3 has 17 residues. CDR1 is SEHNR and CDR2 is FQNEAQ in the germline V gene (reference sequence). Written as DNA, the CDR3 is TGTGCCAGCAGCTTCGGCAGGGAAGGGTCCATGAACACTGAAGCTTTCTTT. Residues: CASSFGREGSMNTEAFF.

The chain carries TRBV6-4 and TRBJ2-1, with D perhaps TRBD2 (7 bases). Deletions cut 3 bases from V and 6 bases from J, with 15 bases between. The CDR3 covers 15 residues. The germline gives CDR1 MRHNA, CDR2 SNTAGT. In DNA form, the CDR3 reads TGTGCCAGCAGTGAAGGGAGGGGGGGGTCCAATGAGCAGTTCTTC. Its protein is CASSEGRGGSNEQFF.

This clone was counted a few times. The chain uses TRBV5-1 and TRBJ1-4; 8 bases agree with TRBD1. V dropped 4 bases and J dropped 6; count of bases not matched to a gene: 8. In germline, CDR1 is SGHRS, CDR2 YFSETQ. The CDR3 spans 15 residues. This chain's CDR3 is CASSISTGVYEKLFF. CDR3 DNA sequence: TGCGCCAGCAGCATATCGACAGGGGTGTATGAAAAACTGTTTTTT. The whole variable domain, remainder taken from reference TRBV5-1 and TRBJ1-4, is KAGVTQTPRYLIKTRGQQVTLSCSPISGHRSVSWYQQTPGQGLQFLFEYFSETQRNKGNFPGRFSGRQFSNSRSEMNVSTLELGDSALYLCASSISTGVYEKLFFGSGTQLSVL.

This chain joins TRBV5-8 and TRBJ2-7, with unresolved D. Trimming removed 3 bases at V and 3 bases at J, with 22 bases between. CDR1 and CDR2 from the germline V gene are SGHTS and YDEGEE. The CDR3 is 17 amino acids. The CDR3 spells CASSSLLGRDNRYEQYF. The DNA of the CDR3 is TGTGCCAGCAGCTCATTATTGGGCAGAGACAACCGCTACGAGCAGTACTTC.

In its sample, this clone was seen once. The rearrangement joins TRBV6-5 to TRBJ2-7; 11 bases are a match to TRBD2. The trim removed 4 bases at V and 3 bases at J, leaving 8 bases unmatched. Germline values: CDR1 MNHEY, CDR2 SVGAGI. The CDR3 length is 16 residues. The CDR3 region is CASSSTSGAKNYEQYF. CDR3 in DNA: TGTGCCAGCAGTTCGACTAGCGGGGCAAAAAACTACGAGCAGTACTTC.